Below, one T cell receptor beta chain is given with its context. These data are taken from a study of patients and donors after allogeneic stem cell transplantation. TCRdb redid the calling of the RT-PCR reads with MiXCR, one entry per CDR3 protein. This sample has some 200,000 distinct CDR3 sequences, with less than 45% found just once. What was sequenced was blood, either unsorted or a sorted T cell fraction (not recorded which). The sequence was obtained from a human donor who was either an allogeneic HSCT recipient or a stem cell or donor lymphocyte infusion donor (not recorded which). It is not recorded whose cells these are; they may come from a transplant donor.

CDR3 nucleotide sequence: TGTGCCAGCAGCTTAAGAACCGTGACGGGAGGGCCGCGCACAGATACGCAGTATTTT. Its translation: CASSLRTVTGGPRTDTQYF. The V call is TRBV7-6, the J call TRBJ2-3, with 8 bases identical to TRBD2. The CDR3 extends over 19 amino acids. V dropped 2 bases and J dropped 1; count of bases not matched to a gene: 14. Germline CDR1 and CDR2: SGHVS and FNYEAQ. The full variable domain, completed using reference TRBV7-6 and TRBJ2-3, is GAGVSQSPRYKVTKRGQDVALRCDPISGHVSLYWYRQALGQGPEFLTYFNYEAQQDKSGLPNDRFSAERPEGSISTLTIQRTEQRDSAMYRCASSLRTVTGGPRTDTQYFGPGTRLTVL.